This T cell receptor (beta chain) was captured in a study of CD8+CD57+ T cells in acquired aplastic anemia. In the study overall: The DNA of sorted CD4+ and CD8+ cells averaged around 3 ug. General study points: The CD8+ Simpson's diversity of patients and controls was not significantly different. Patients had twenty-nine CD8+ CDR3 sequences in common with controls (the shared set).

As to this clonotype: What it recognizes is unknown.

This CDR3 comprises 14 residues. The ends were cut back, 0 bases at V and 3 bases at J, with 9 bases in the middle. Germline assignment: CDR1 SGHRS and CDR2 YFSETQ. Template material for TCR beta VDJ and CDR3 profiling consisted of genomic DNA. One entry per CDR3 protein results from TCRdb running MiXCR on the reads. The sample shows approximately 300,000 distinct CDR3 sequences, 45% to 65% of them seen only once. It was patients with CD8+CD57+ cell expansion by flow cytometry who were chosen for sequencing. All participating patients were living with severe acquired aplastic anemia. Sequences were obtained from sorted CD4+, CD8+, or CD8+CD57+ T cells (not recorded which) from PBMCs. The chain uses TRBV5-1 and TRBJ1-1, with D perhaps TRBD1 (6 bases). The sequence was collected from a human donor with aplastic anemia. The CDR3 nucleotides read TGCGCCAGCAGCTTGGCAGGGGTGGACACTGAAGCTTTCTTT. It encodes CASSLAGVDTEAFF.